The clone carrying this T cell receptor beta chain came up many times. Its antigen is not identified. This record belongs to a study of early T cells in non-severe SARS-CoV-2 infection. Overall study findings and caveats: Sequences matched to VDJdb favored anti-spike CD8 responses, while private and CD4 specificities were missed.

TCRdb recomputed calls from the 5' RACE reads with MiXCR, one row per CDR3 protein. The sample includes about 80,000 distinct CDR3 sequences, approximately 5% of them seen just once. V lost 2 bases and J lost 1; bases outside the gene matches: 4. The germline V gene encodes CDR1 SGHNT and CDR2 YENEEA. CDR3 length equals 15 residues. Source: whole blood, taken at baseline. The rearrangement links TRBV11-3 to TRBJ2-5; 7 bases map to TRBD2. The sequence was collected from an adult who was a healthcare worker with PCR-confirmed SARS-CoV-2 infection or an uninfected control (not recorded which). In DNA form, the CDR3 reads TGTGCCAGCAGCTTAAGGCCTAGCGGCCAAGAGACCCAGTACTTC. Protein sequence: CASSLRPSGQETQYF.